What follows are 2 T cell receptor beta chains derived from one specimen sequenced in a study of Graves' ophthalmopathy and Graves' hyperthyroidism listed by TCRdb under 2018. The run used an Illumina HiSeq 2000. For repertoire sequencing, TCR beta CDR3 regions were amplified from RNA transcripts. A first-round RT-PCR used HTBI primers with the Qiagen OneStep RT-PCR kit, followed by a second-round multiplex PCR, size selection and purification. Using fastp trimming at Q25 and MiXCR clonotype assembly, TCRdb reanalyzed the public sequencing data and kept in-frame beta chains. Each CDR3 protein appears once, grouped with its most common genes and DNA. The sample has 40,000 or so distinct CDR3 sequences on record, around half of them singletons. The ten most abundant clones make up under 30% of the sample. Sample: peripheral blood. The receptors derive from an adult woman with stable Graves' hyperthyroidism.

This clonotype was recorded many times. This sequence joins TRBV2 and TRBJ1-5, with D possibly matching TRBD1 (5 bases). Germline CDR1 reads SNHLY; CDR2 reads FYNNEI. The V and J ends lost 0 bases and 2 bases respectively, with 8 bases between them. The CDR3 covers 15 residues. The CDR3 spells CASSEAGVGNQPQHF. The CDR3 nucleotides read TGTGCCAGCAGTGAAGCAGGGGTGGGCAATCAGCCCCAGCATTTT.

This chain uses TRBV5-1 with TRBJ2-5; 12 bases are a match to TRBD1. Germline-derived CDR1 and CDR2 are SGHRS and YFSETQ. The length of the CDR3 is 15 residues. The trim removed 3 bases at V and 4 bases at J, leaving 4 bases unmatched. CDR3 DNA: TGCGCCAGCAGCTACGGGACAGGGGGCGGAGAGACCCAGTACTTC. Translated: CASSYGTGGGETQYF.